One TCR beta chain is described in this entry. The data belong to a study of CD8+ T cells in alopecia areata. Reverse transcribed after extraction, RNA yielded cDNA as the sequencing template. Produced via immunoSEQ multiplex PCR; TCRdb's table is partial and in-frame only. This sample yields about 160,000 clones, of which about 89% are seen a single time; roughly 15% belongs to the top ten. The CDR3 has 14 amino acids. Trimming took 7 bases from V and 4 from J; bases not matched to a gene: 10. Germline assignment: CDR1 MNHNS and CDR2 SASEGT. Those with alopecia areata gave lesional scalp punch biopsies and peripheral blood.

J is TRBJ2-7 and V is TRBV6-1; 7 bases line up with TRBD1. The sequencing here drew on CD8+ T cells sorted from blood, taken at week 0. The clonotype originates from a human donor with alopecia areata. This CDR3 is CASTTGTEIYEQYF. CDR3 DNA sequence: TGTGCCAGCACCACCGGGACAGAGATTTACGAGCAGTACTTC.